This TCR beta chain was sequenced during a study of shared clonotypes between healthy human individuals. CD45RO-negative cells were positively selected for CCR7, leaving out terminally differentiated effector memory CD45RA+ cells. CDR1 SGHAT and CDR2 FQNNGV come from the germline V gene. Trimming pared 5 bases from V and 6 bases from J, leaving 19 bases between. The CDR3 is 16 amino acids. The assay was immunoSEQ multiplex PCR, and TCRdb's table has in-frame clones only and misses some. The sample carries around 2,100,000 clones, about 95% recorded once. The specimen was naive CD8+ T cells sorted from blood. This sequence was found in a man younger than 30 in good health. The chain recombines TRBV11-2 with TRBJ2-2, with D hard to call. DNA of the CDR3: TGTGCCAGCAGCCTGAAACAGTTTACGTATTCCGGGGAGCTGTTTTTT. Translation gives CASSLKQFTYSGELFF.